The 28 T cell receptor beta chains below come from one sample, sequenced in a study of blood T cell repertoires in COVID-19. Libraries were prepared by immunoSEQ multiplex PCR; TCRdb keeps only in-frame clonotypes and omits some of them. This sample has about 36,000 clones, with 70% to 90% found just once. The source material was peripheral blood. These receptors came from a human donor in a cohort sampled during active or convalescent COVID-19. The donor label of this sample is uncertain.

The genes are TRBV18 and TRBJ2-3, with 8 bases aligning to TRBD1. The CDR3 length is 15 residues. The trim removed 6 bases at V and 4 bases at J, leaving 9 bases unmatched. CDR1 and CDR2 from the germline V gene are KGHSH and LQKENI. CDR3 protein: CASSRSPTGADTQYF. CDR3 coding DNA: TGTGCCAGCTCTCGAAGTCCGACAGGGGCAGATACGCAGTATTTT.

DNA of the CDR3: TGTGCCAGCAGTTCAAGGGGGCCAGACTACGAGCAGTACTTC. Translation gives CASSSRGPDYEQYF. The chain links TRBV6-2 or TRBV6-3 to TRBJ2-7, with TRBD1 matching 7 bases. The germline CDR1 and CDR2 sequences are MNHEY and SVGEGT. The CDR3 totals 14 residues. Trimming at V came to 4 bases and at J to 3 bases, leaving 6 bases not matched to a gene.

This chain joins TRBV30 and TRBJ1-3; D not resolved. This CDR3 spans 14 amino acids. The germline gives CDR1 GTSNPN, CDR2 SVGIG (reference sequence). V shed 0 bases and J shed 4 bases, with 10 bases lying between them. CDR3 DNA: TGTGCCTGGAGTGTAGATACTTGGGGAAACACCATATATTTT. Protein product: CAWSVDTWGNTIYF.

The chain uses TRBV30 and TRBJ1-2; 10 bases fit TRBD1. Germline loops: CDR1 GTSNPN, CDR2 SVGIG (reference sequence). The CDR3 has 16 amino acids. V shed 3 bases and J 2 bases; nucleotides not matched to a gene: 9. CDR3: CAWRKLRGQGNYGYTF. The CDR3, as DNA: TGTGCCTGGAGGAAATTAAGGGGACAGGGGAACTATGGCTACACCTTC.

The chain couples TRBV24-1 to TRBJ2-3; 7 bases are shared with TRBD1. CDR1 and CDR2 from the germline V gene are KGHDR and SFDVKD. This CDR3 spans 13 amino acids. V shed 9 bases and J 2 bases; nucleotides not matched to a gene: 4. CDR3 bases: TGTGCCACCCGGGACAGTCACACAGATACGCAGTATTTT. This sequence encodes CATRDSHTDTQYF.

The chain recombines TRBV7-2 with TRBJ1-5; D possibly corresponds to TRBD1 (5 bases). V lost 4 bases and J lost 3, with 7 bases in between. Germline V gives CDR1 SGHTA, CDR2 FQGNSA. CDR3 size: 13 residues. The CDR3 region has the DNA TGTGCCAGCAGCTCCAGGGTCAATCAGCCCCAGCATTTT. It is translated as CASSSRVNQPQHF. Supplemented by reference TRBV7-2 and TRBJ1-5, the full variable domain reads GAGVSQSPSNKVTEKGKDVELRCDPISGHTALYWYRQSLGQGLEFLIYFQGNSAPDKSGLPSDRFSAERTGGSVSTLTIQRTQQEDSAVYLCASSSRVNQPQHFGDGTRLSIL.

Only a few counts were recorded for this clone. V and J are TRBV6-2 or TRBV6-3 and TRBJ2-2; D is ambiguous. In germline, CDR1 is MNHEY, CDR2 SVGEGT. The CDR3 runs 14 residues. With 8 bases removed from V and 0 bases from J, the gap between germline ends came to 10 bases. The CDR3 spells CASCPTSNTGELFF. The CDR3 DNA is TGTGCCAGCTGCCCGACATCGAACACCGGGGAGCTGTTTTTT.

Worth noting for this clone: In the same sample, other DNA sequences code for this CDR3. The V and J genes are TRBV7-2 and TRBJ2-2, with 13 bases lining up with TRBD2. J was trimmed by 5 bases and V by 5 bases; bases with no gene match: 5. This CDR3 has 16 amino acids. CDR1 and CDR2 from the germline V gene are SGHTA and FQGNSA. CDR3 DNA: TGTGCCAGCAGCCCCAGGACTAGCGGGAGAACCGGGGAGCTGTTTTTT. It yields the protein CASSPRTSGRTGELFF.

The chain has TRBV12-3 or TRBV12-4 and TRBJ2-1; TRBD2 agrees at 7 bases. There are 12 residues in the CDR3. With V trimmed by 10 bases and J by 8 bases, 8 bases remained unmatched. CDR3 nucleotide sequence: TGTGCCACCCGACTAGCAGGCCATGAGCAGTTCTTC. Translated: CATRLAGHEQFF.

This chain connects TRBV19 to TRBJ1-2, with D perhaps TRBD1 (6 bases). V dropped 4 bases and J dropped 8 bases, with 14 bases sitting between them. Germline V lookup: CDR1 LNHDA, CDR2 SQIVND (reference sequence). This CDR3 comprises 13 residues. For the CDR3, the DNA is TGTGCCAGTAGTAGAACAGGGACGGACGGCTACACCTTC. This translates into CASSRTGTDGYTF.

V usage is TRBV7-2 and J usage is TRBJ1-2, with D perhaps TRBD1 (6 bases). Germline CDR1 SGHTA, CDR2 FQGNSA. CDR3 length: 14 amino acids. V was pared by 8 bases and J by 4 bases, with 17 bases between. The CDR3 DNA reads TGTGCCAGCCTAGGGGGGGGGTCTTCCTATGGCTACACCTTC. Translating gives CASLGGGSSYGYTF.

V usage is TRBV29-1 and J usage is TRBJ2-2; D perhaps matches TRBD1 (6 bases). V shed 6 bases and J shed 2 bases, with 13 bases lying between them. The CDR3 has 14 amino acids. Germline CDR1 reads SQVTM; CDR2 reads ANQGSEA. CDR3 in DNA: TGCAGCGTGGCCCCACAGGGAAACACCGGGGAGCTGTTTTTT. Protein product: CSVAPQGNTGELFF.

The CDR3, as DNA: TGTGCCAGCAGCCAAGGACAGGGGCGTGACTATGGCTACACCTTC. Translating it yields CASSQGQGRDYGYTF. The chain employs TRBV4-2 and TRBJ1-2, with 8 bases identical to TRBD1. V shed 1 base, J shed 3 bases, and the junction held 4 bases outside the gene matches. This CDR3 has 15 residues. CDR1 LGHNA and CDR2 YNFKEQ come from the germline V gene.

The chain carries TRBV14 and TRBJ2-3; TRBD2 agrees at 13 bases. Germline-derived CDR1 and CDR2 are SGHDN and FVKESK. The J segment lost 6 bases and the V segment lost 4 bases, leaving 7 bases of the junction unmatched. The CDR3 is 16 amino acids. This chain's CDR3 is CASSPGLAGFRDTQYF. The CDR3 region has the DNA TGTGCCAGCAGCCCGGGACTAGCGGGATTTCGGGATACGCAGTATTTT.

The rearrangement links TRBV11-2 to TRBJ1-1, with D possibly being TRBD1 (5 bases). The V gene's germline CDR1 is SGHAT and CDR2 FQNNGV. The CDR3 loop spans 17 amino acids. Trimming pared 2 bases from V and 0 bases from J, leaving 16 bases between. The CDR3 bases are TGTGCCAGCAGCTTAAAGTTAACAGGAACTATGAACACTGAAGCTTTCTTT. Residues: CASSLKLTGTMNTEAFF.

The rearrangement uses TRBV7-2 and TRBJ1-4, with TRBD1 as a possible D gene (6 bases). The germline V gene encodes CDR1 SGHTA and CDR2 FQGNSA. This CDR3 contains 15 residues. The V gene lost 1 base and the J gene lost 8 bases, with 14 bases spanning the gap. This chain's CDR3 is CASSLVGTSQEKLFF. The CDR3 DNA sequence: TGTGCCAGCAGCTTAGTGGGGACATCGCAAGAAAAACTGTTTTTT.

CDR3 amino acids: CASSLALRVNQPQHF. The CDR3 region has the DNA TGTGCCAGCAGCTTAGCGCTCAGGGTTAATCAGCCCCAGCATTTT. The chain uses TRBV7-2 and TRBJ1-5, with D possibly being TRBD1 (5 bases). This CDR3 comprises 15 residues. V dropped 0 bases and J dropped 4 bases, with 10 bases sitting between them. Per the germline V gene, CDR1 is SGHTA and CDR2 is FQGNSA.

This chain connects TRBV18 to TRBJ2-1; 9 nucleotides match TRBD1. Germline lookup yields CDR1 KGHSH and CDR2 LQKENI. The V segment lost 1 base and the J segment 9 bases; nucleotides outside the gene matches: 7. CDR3 length equals 15 residues. CDR3 sequence (DNA): TGTGCCAGCTCACCACGCAACGGACAGGGGACTGAGCAGTTCTTC. Translating gives CASSPRNGQGTEQFF.

This sequence joins TRBV2 and TRBJ1-4, with 9 bases lining up with TRBD1. J was trimmed by 7 bases and V by 6 bases; bases with no gene match: 6. Germline V gene lookup returns CDR1 SNHLY and CDR2 FYNNEI. The CDR3 consists of 14 residues. The CDR3 coding sequence is TGTGCCAGCAGCCTCGGGACAGGGTCTGAAAAACTGTTTTTT. Amino acid sequence: CASSLGTGSEKLFF.

The chain combines TRBV14 with TRBJ1-1; 7 positions agree with TRBD1. J was trimmed by 0 bases and V by 2 bases; bases with no gene match: 6. CDR1 is SGHDN, CDR2 FVKESK, per germline. CDR3 length: 16 amino acids. The CDR3 here is CASSQRTGVMNTEAFF. CDR3 in DNA: TGTGCCAGCAGCCAACGGACAGGAGTTATGAACACTGAAGCTTTCTTT.

As DNA, the CDR3 is TGTGCCAGCAGCTTGGACAGTAGGCTCGGGGAGCTGTTTTTT. The encoded protein is CASSLDSRLGELFF. This chain uses TRBV13 with TRBJ2-2; perhaps TRBD1 as D (6 bases). Germline CDR1 reads PRHDT; CDR2 reads FYEKMQ (reference sequence). The CDR3 contains 14 residues. The V and J ends lost 3 bases and 7 bases respectively, with 12 bases between them.

The chain is built from TRBV4-2 and TRBJ1-1; 10 bases line up with TRBD1. The CDR3 runs 13 residues. Per the germline V gene, CDR1 is LGHNA and CDR2 is YNFKEQ. Trimming cost V 4 bases and J 7 bases; bases outside gene matches: 3. The chain's CDR3 is CASSRGTGDEAFF. In DNA form, the CDR3 reads TGTGCCAGCAGCCGAGGGACAGGGGATGAAGCTTTCTTT.

The chain is built from TRBV5-1 and TRBJ1-3; the match to TRBD1 covers 7 bases. With 4 bases clipped from V and 4 bases from J, the junction kept 5 bases outside the gene matches. The CDR3 sequence is 14 residues long. Germline CDR1 reads SGHRS; CDR2 reads YFSETQ. CDR3 loop: CASSEGQPGNTIYF. The CDR3 nucleotides are TGCGCCAGCAGCGAGGGACAGCCGGGAAACACCATATATTTT. The full variable domain, rest sourced from reference TRBV5-1 and TRBJ1-3, is KAGVTQTPRYLIKTRGQQVTLSCSPISGHRSVSWYQQTPGQGLQFLFEYFSETQRNKGNFPGRFSGRQFSNSRSEMNVSTLELGDSALYLCASSEGQPGNTIYFGEGSWLTVV.

The CDR3 loop is CASSLTSGNVYEQYF. The DNA of the CDR3 is TGTGCCAGCAGCCTTACTAGCGGGAACGTCTACGAGCAGTACTTC. This chain joins TRBV7-2 and TRBJ2-7; 10 positions agree with TRBD2. Trimming took 5 bases from V and 3 from J; bases not matched to a gene: 7. Germline V gene sequence: CDR1 SGHTA, CDR2 FQGNSA. The CDR3 length is 15 residues.

The rearrangement joins TRBV9 to TRBJ2-5; 11 positions agree with TRBD2. The CDR3 spans 16 residues. CDR1 and CDR2 from the germline V gene are SGDLS and YYNGEE. V shed 0 bases, J shed 2 bases, and the junction held 3 bases outside the gene matches. The CDR3, as DNA: TGTGCCAGCAGCGTAGGAACTAGCGGGGGACAAGAGACCCAGTACTTC. Encoded protein: CASSVGTSGGQETQYF.

This chain links TRBV27 with TRBJ2-1; no clear D. There are 17 residues in the CDR3. CDR1 MNHEY and CDR2 SMNVEV come from the germline V gene (reference sequence). V was clipped by 3 bases and J by 7 bases, with 22 bases between them. The CDR3 is CASSFLRFQPSGNEQFF. The CDR3 DNA follows: TGTGCCAGCAGTTTTTTGAGGTTCCAACCCTCGGGTAATGAGCAGTTCTTC.

V is TRBV7-8 and J is TRBJ2-4; 8 positions agree with TRBD2. Germline CDR1 is SGHVS and CDR2 is FQNEAQ. Germline trimming cut 4 bases from V and 7 bases from J; bases unmatched to any gene: 12. The CDR3 spans 16 residues. CDR3 nucleotide sequence: TGTGCCAGCAGCTCGAACGGGAGGGCCCACTTGAACATTCAGTACTTC. It is translated as CASSSNGRAHLNIQYF.

V usage is TRBV7-9 and J usage is TRBJ2-3; weak D call: TRBD2 (6 bases). The CDR3 contains 14 residues. CDR1 is SEHNR and CDR2 is FQNEAQ in the germline V gene (reference sequence). The V end lost 5 bases, the J end lost 1 base, and 10 bases lay between the germline ends. The CDR3 region is CASSRRERTDTQYF. The CDR3, as DNA: TGTGCCAGCAGCCGCCGGGAGCGCACAGATACGCAGTATTTT.